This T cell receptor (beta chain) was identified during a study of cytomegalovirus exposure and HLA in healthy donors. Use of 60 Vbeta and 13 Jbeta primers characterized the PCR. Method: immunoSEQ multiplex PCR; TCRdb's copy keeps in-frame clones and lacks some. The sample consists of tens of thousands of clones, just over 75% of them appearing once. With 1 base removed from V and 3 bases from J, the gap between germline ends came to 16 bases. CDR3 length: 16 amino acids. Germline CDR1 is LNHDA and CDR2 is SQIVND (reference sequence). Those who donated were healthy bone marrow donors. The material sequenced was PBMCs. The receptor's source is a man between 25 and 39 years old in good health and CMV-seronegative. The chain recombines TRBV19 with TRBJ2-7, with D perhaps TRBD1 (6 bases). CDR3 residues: CASSIGAVEGGYEQYF. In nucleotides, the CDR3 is TGTGCCAGTAGTATAGGGGCCGTTGAAGGGGGCTACGAGCAGTACTTC.